This T cell receptor (beta chain) was observed in a study of T cell responses to AZD1222 COVID-19 vaccine. The ends were cut back, 4 bases at V and 11 bases at J, with 11 bases in the middle. This CDR3 has 12 residues. The protocol was immunoSEQ multiplex PCR, while the TCRdb copy is restricted to in-frame clones and leaves out a portion. The table includes more than 110,000 clones, less than 95% detected once. The origin of this receptor is an adult in good health. The chain has TRBV12-3 or TRBV12-4 and TRBJ1-4, with D maybe TRBD1 (5 bases). Source: peripheral blood, taken on day 0 of AZD1222 vaccination. The CDR3 is CASSSRWGKLFF. The CDR3 nucleotides are TGTGCCAGCAGTTCAAGATGGGGGAAACTGTTTTTT.